This T cell receptor (beta chain) comes out of a study of CD8 T cells in ankylosing spondylitis. Findings of the study overall: Characteristic, it appeared, of ankylosing spondylitis blood was a TCR beta motif of eight highly homologous variants.

TCRdb recomputed calls from the 5' RACE reads with MiXCR, one row per CDR3 protein. The sample lists roughly 450,000 distinct CDR3 sequences, roughly 25% seen once, with 0.89% in the top ten. Trimming left V 7 bases short and J 2 bases short, with 14 bases between. Germline V lookup: CDR1 MNHEY, CDR2 SVGEGT. CDR3 size: 14 residues. Concerning this clonotype: Its antigen is undetermined.

What was sequenced was blood, either unsorted or a sorted T cell fraction (not recorded which). This sequence originates from a male donor with ankylosing spondylitis. The chain employs TRBV6-2 or TRBV6-3 and TRBJ2-5; no clear D gene. The CDR3 DNA reads TGTGCCAGCACCAATCCCCCCCGACAAGAGACCCAGTACTTC. It codes for CASTNPPRQETQYF.